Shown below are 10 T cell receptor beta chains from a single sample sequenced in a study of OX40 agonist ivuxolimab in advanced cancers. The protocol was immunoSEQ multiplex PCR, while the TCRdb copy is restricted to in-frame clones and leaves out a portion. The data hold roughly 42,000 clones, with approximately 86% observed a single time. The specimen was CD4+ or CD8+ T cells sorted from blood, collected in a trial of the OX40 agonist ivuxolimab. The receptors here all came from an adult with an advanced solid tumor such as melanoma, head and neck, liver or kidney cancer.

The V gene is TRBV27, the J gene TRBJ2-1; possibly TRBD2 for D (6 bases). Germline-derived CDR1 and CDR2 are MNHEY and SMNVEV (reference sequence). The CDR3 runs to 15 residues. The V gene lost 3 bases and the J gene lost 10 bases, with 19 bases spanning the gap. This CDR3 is CASSLGTAASVEQFF. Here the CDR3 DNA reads TGTGCCAGCAGTTTGGGGACTGCGGCATCAGTGGAGCAGTTCTTC.

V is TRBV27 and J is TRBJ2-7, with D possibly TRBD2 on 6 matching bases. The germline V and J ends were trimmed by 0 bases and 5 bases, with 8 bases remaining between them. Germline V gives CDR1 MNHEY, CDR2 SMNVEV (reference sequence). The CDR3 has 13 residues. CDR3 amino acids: CASSLSGSHEQYF. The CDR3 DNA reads TGTGCCAGCAGTTTATCCGGGAGCCACGAGCAGTACTTC.

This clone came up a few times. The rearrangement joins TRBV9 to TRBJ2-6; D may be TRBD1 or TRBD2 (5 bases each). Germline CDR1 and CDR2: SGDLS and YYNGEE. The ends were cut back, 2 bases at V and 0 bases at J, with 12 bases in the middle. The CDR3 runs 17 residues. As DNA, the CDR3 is TGTGCCAGCAGCGTCAGGGACGGAAGCTCTGGGGCCAACGTCCTGACTTTC. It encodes CASSVRDGSSGANVLTF.

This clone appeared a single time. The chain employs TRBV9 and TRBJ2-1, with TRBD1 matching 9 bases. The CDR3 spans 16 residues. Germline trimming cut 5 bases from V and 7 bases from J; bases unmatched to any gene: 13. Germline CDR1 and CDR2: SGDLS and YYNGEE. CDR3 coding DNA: TGTGCCAGCAGTTCCTCTTCCGGGACAGGGACAAATGAGCAGTTCTTC. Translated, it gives CASSSSSGTGTNEQFF.

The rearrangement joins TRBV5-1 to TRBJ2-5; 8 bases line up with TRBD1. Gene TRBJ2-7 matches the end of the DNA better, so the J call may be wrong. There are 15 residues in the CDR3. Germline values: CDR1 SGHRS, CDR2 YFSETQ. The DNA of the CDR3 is TGCGCCAGCAGCGTGGGACAGGTAGACTCCTACGAGCAGTACTTC. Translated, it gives CASSVGQVDSYEQYF.

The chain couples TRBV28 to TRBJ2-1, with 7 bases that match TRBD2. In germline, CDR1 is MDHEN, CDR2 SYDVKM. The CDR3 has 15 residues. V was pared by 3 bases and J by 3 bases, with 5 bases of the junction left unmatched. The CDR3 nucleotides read TGTGCCAGCAGTTTGGGCCTAGCGGACTACAATGAGCAGTTCTTC. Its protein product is CASSLGLADYNEQFF.

CDR3 nucleotides: TGTGCCAGCAGCGTAGTTGGAGCGGGGGTGGAAGATACGCAGTATTTT. This encodes CASSVVGAGVEDTQYF. The chain couples TRBV9 to TRBJ2-3; 8 nucleotides match TRBD2. This CDR3 spans 16 amino acids. Germline V gene sequence: CDR1 SGDLS, CDR2 YYNGEE. The junction had 8 bases not matched to a gene; V was cut back by 0 bases and J by 5 bases.

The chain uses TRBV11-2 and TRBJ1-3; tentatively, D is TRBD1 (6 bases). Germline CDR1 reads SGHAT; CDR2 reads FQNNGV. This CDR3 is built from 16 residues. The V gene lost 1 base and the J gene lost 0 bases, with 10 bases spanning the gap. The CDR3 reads CASSLGGRYSGNTIYF. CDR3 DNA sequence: TGTGCCAGCAGCTTAGGGGGGCGGTACTCTGGAAACACCATATATTTT.

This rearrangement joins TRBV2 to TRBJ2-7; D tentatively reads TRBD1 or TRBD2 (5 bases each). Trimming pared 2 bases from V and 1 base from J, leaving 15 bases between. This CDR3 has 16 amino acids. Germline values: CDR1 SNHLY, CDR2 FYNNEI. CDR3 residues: CASSETTGTRSYEQYF. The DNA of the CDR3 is TGTGCCAGCAGTGAAACCACCGGGACCCGGTCCTACGAGCAGTACTTC. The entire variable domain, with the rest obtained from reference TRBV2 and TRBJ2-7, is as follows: EPEVTQTPSHQVTQMGQEVILRCVPISNHLYFYWYRQILGQKVEFLVSFYNNEISEKSEIFDDQFSVERPDGSNFTLKIRSTKLEDSAMYFCASSETTGTRSYEQYFGPGTRLTVT.

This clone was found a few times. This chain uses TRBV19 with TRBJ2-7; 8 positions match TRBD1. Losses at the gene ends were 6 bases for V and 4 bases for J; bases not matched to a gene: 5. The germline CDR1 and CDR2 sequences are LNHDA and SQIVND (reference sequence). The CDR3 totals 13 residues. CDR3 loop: CASSYQGAYEQYF. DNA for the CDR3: TGTGCCAGTAGCTATCAGGGGGCGTACGAGCAGTACTTC. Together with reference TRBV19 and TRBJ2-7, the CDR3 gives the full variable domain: DGGITQSPKYLFRKEGQNVTLSCEQNLNHDAMYWYRQDPGQGLRLIYYSQIVNDFQKGDIAEGYSVSREKKESFPLTVTSAQKNPTAFYLCASSYQGAYEQYFGPGTRLTVT.